The 24 T cell receptor beta chains given below trace back to one sample, sequenced in a study of cytomegalovirus exposure and HLA in healthy donors. 13 Jbeta primers and 60 Vbeta primers were used for the PCR. Data came from immunoSEQ multiplex PCR; TCRdb stores just in-frame clones and leaves some out. This sample's table has tens of thousands of clones. The sample taken for sequencing was PBMCs. These TCRs come from a man aged 50 to 59 in good health and CMV-seropositive.

The chain's CDR3 is CASSPRTSDNEQFF. CDR3 in DNA: TGTGCCAGCTCACCCCGGACTAGTGACAATGAGCAGTTCTTC. The chain carries TRBV18 and TRBJ2-1; 7 positions match TRBD2. Germline-derived CDR1 and CDR2 are KGHSH and LQKENI. CDR3 length: 14 residues. V shed 3 bases and J 5 bases; nucleotides not matched to a gene: 4.

The chain employs TRBV9 and TRBJ1-2; 8 nucleotides match TRBD1. The V and J ends lost 3 bases and 4 bases, in that order; junction bases with no gene match: 5. Germline V CDR1 and CDR2: SGDLS, YYNGEE. This CDR3 region has 14 residues. The CDR3 loop is CASSADTGGYGYTF. The CDR3, as DNA: TGTGCCAGCAGCGCAGATACAGGGGGCTATGGCTACACCTTC.

The rearrangement uses TRBV5-1 and TRBJ2-5, with TRBD2 matching 9 bases. This CDR3 is built from 14 residues. V dropped 6 bases and J dropped 2; count of bases not matched to a gene: 5. Germline V gene lookup returns CDR1 SGHRS and CDR2 YFSETQ. The CDR3 DNA follows: TGCGCCAGCACTAGCGGGGTGGGTCAAGAGACCCAGTACTTC. Its translation: CASTSGVGQETQYF. Full variable domain (missing parts from reference TRBV5-1 and TRBJ2-5): KAGVTQTPRYLIKTRGQQVTLSCSPISGHRSVSWYQQTPGQGLQFLFEYFSETQRNKGNFPGRFSGRQFSNSRSEMNVSTLELGDSALYLCASTSGVGQETQYFGPGTRLLVL.

The chain has TRBV27 and TRBJ1-5; D remains ambiguous. Trimming removed 7 bases at V and 7 bases at J, with 14 bases between. Germline V gene data show CDR1 as MNHEY and CDR2 as SMNVEV (reference sequence). This CDR3 contains 13 residues. DNA of the CDR3: TGTGCCAGCACCATTACTCCCGGGCAGCCCCAGCATTTT. Protein: CASTITPGQPQHF.

The chain links TRBV6-1 to TRBJ2-5; D call uncertain. Germline CDR1 MNHNS, CDR2 SASEGT. The CDR3 runs 15 residues. Between the trimmed V and J ends, which lost 1 base and 4 bases, there was a span of 13 bases. The CDR3: CASSEVGPTRETQYF. The CDR3 DNA reads TGTGCCAGCAGTGAAGTGGGCCCCACCCGAGAGACCCAGTACTTC.

CDR3 residues: CASSRSTGGSTEAFF. The CDR3 coding sequence is TGTGCCAGCAGCCGCTCGACAGGGGGAAGCACTGAAGCTTTCTTT. The rearrangement joins TRBV21-1 to TRBJ1-1; the DNA was not used to check the table's D call, TRBD1. TRBV21-1 is a recognized pseudogene. The CDR3 consists of 15 residues.

The chain joins TRBV5-6 to TRBJ1-1; tentatively, D is TRBD1 (6 bases). Trimming left V 4 bases short and J 5 bases short, with 18 bases between. Germline CDR1 SGHDT, CDR2 YYEEEE. There are 15 residues in the CDR3. CDR3: CASSPLGGAGTEAFF. CDR3 in DNA: TGTGCCAGCAGCCCCCTAGGGGGGGCAGGGACTGAAGCTTTCTTT.

The chain couples TRBV5-6 to TRBJ1-2; the match to TRBD1 covers 7 bases. The germline V gene has CDR1 SGHDT and CDR2 YYEEEE. The CDR3 covers 14 residues. Trimming cost V 2 bases and J 4 bases; bases outside gene matches: 5. CDR3 nucleotides: TGTGCCAGCAGCTTTGACAGGGTCCCCTATGGCTACACCTTC. Protein: CASSFDRVPYGYTF.

The V call is TRBV5-1, the J call TRBJ2-1; TRBD2 matches at 10 bases. The CDR3 length is 14 residues. Trimming removed 2 bases from V and 6 bases from J; junction bases left unmatched: 2. Germline CDR1 reads SGHRS; CDR2 reads YFSETQ. CDR3 sequence (DNA): TGCGCCAGCAGCTTAGCGGGGGGGGGCAATGAGCAGTTCTTC. Its translation: CASSLAGGGNEQFF.

The chain couples TRBV6-6 to TRBJ1-5; possible D gene TRBD1, 5 bases. The CDR3 runs to 15 residues. Trimming stripped 5 bases from V and 2 bases from J, with 13 bases between. Germline-derived CDR1 and CDR2 are MNHNY and SVGAGI (reference sequence). The CDR3 DNA follows: TGTGCCAGCAGTGCCCCCCGGGGGGGCAATCAGCCCCAGCATTTT. This gives the protein CASSAPRGGNQPQHF.

CDR3 region: CATSRADQPQHF. In DNA form, the CDR3 reads TGTGCCACCAGCAGAGCTGATCAGCCCCAGCATTTT. The chain has TRBV15 and TRBJ1-5, with D uncertain. The germline V gene has CDR1 LNHNV and CDR2 YYDKDF (reference sequence). This CDR3 is 12 amino acids long. V lost 1 base to trimming and J lost 5 bases, with 3 bases between them.

Written as DNA, the CDR3 is TGTGCCACCAGCAGAGACGGCTATGGCTACACCTTC. Translating gives CATSRDGYGYTF. The chain is built from TRBV15 and TRBJ1-2; D call uncertain. CDR3 length: 12 amino acids. Between the trimmed V and J ends, which lost 0 bases and 4 bases, there was a span of 3 bases. Germline CDR1 and CDR2: LNHNV and YYDKDF (reference sequence).

The CDR3 DNA reads TGTGCCAGCAGCTTAGAGGGGTTAAATCAGCCCCAGCATTTT. It yields the protein CASSLEGLNQPQHF. The chain uses TRBV7-9 and TRBJ1-5, with D maybe TRBD1 (5 bases). The CDR3 is made up of 14 amino acids. From germline, CDR1 is SEHNR and CDR2 FQNEAQ (reference sequence). V lost 1 base and J 4 bases, leaving 8 bases between the germline ends.

The chain employs TRBV5-1 and TRBJ1-2; TRBD1 agrees at 9 bases. The CDR3 is 13 residues long. The V and J ends lost 4 bases and 5 bases, in that order; junction bases with no gene match: 3. Germline assignment: CDR1 SGHRS and CDR2 YFSETQ. The CDR3 spells CASSVGQGYGYTF. The CDR3 bases are TGCGCCAGCAGCGTGGGACAGGGATATGGCTACACCTTC.

This chain connects TRBV30 to TRBJ1-6; 9 positions agree with TRBD1. Germline V CDR1 and CDR2: GTSNPN, SVGIG (reference sequence). The CDR3 is 15 amino acids. V lost 0 bases, J lost 9 bases, and 6 bases stayed unmatched. CDR3 in amino acids: CAWSVAGTGSSPLHF. The CDR3 bases are TGTGCCTGGAGTGTTGCCGGGACAGGGTCTTCACCCCTCCACTTT.

The rearrangement links TRBV29-1 to TRBJ2-7; 7 bases are a match to TRBD1. Germline CDR1 reads SQVTM; CDR2 reads ANQGSEA. V lost 6 bases, J lost 2 bases, and 4 bases stayed unmatched. The CDR3 runs to 12 residues. DNA for the CDR3: TGCAGCGTAGACAGGGAGCCCTACGAGCAGTACTTC. Protein sequence: CSVDREPYEQYF.

The chain couples TRBV9 to TRBJ1-3; no clear D. Per germline, CDR1 SGDLS and CDR2 YYNGEE. V lost 4 bases and J lost 4, with 9 bases in between. CDR3 size: 13 residues. The DNA for the CDR3 is TGTGCCAGCAGCCCTATAACGGGAAACACCATATATTTT. Translating gives CASSPITGNTIYF. Supplemented by reference TRBV9 and TRBJ1-3, the full variable domain reads DSGVTQTPKHLITATGQRVTLRCSPRSGDLSVYWYQQSLDQGLQFLIQYYNGEERAKGNILERFSAQQFPDLHSELNLSSLELGDSALYFCASSPITGNTIYFGEGSWLTVV.

The chain joins TRBV2 to TRBJ2-7; possible D gene TRBD1, 7 bases. V was cut by 7 bases and J by 1 base, with 17 bases left in between. Germline V gene sequence: CDR1 SNHLY, CDR2 FYNNEI. The CDR3 is made up of 15 amino acids. The CDR3 nucleotides are TGTGCCAGCAAATCTGGGGGGACAGATTCCTACGAGCAGTACTTC. Translated: CASKSGGTDSYEQYF.

The V gene is TRBV9, the J gene TRBJ1-1; 9 bases line up with TRBD1. CDR1 is SGDLS and CDR2 is YYNGEE in the germline V gene. The CDR3 loop spans 19 amino acids. Losses at the gene ends were 5 bases for V and 0 bases for J; bases not matched to a gene: 17. CDR3 nucleotides: TGTGCCAGCAGTGAGCCAATTGGGACAGGGTTTCGGATGAACACTGAAGCTTTCTTT. This encodes CASSEPIGTGFRMNTEAFF.

The chain is built from TRBV5-6 and TRBJ2-7; TRBD1 might be the D (6 bases). V was shortened by 0 bases and J by 4 bases, with 14 bases between the two germline ends. The CDR3 has 15 amino acids. Germline V gives CDR1 SGHDT, CDR2 YYEEEE. CDR3 DNA sequence: TGTGCCAGCAGCTTGGGGGCAGGGGATAGATACGAGCAGTACTTC. Protein sequence: CASSLGAGDRYEQYF.

The V gene is TRBV11-2, the J gene TRBJ1-4; the D is unclear. This CDR3 comprises 16 residues. Germline CDR1 is SGHAT and CDR2 is FQNNGV. V shed 4 bases and J shed 5 bases, with 17 bases lying between them. As DNA, the CDR3 is TGTGCCAGCAGCTCCCATCAGACAACCACAAATGAAAAACTGTTTTTT. Protein sequence: CASSSHQTTTNEKLFF.

As to this clone: The same CDR3 arises from other DNA sequences in this sample as well. The CDR3 here is CARSLGIGTGPSEQYF. The CDR3 DNA is TGTGCCAGAAGCTTGGGAATTGGGACAGGGCCTTCCGAGCAGTACTTC. The genes are TRBV5-3 and TRBJ2-7, with 9 bases identical to TRBD1. TRBV5-3 is known as an ORF, though its function is uncertain. CDR3 length: 16 residues. After removal of 0 bases from V and 6 bases from J, the junction contained 10 bases not matched to a gene.

The chain employs TRBV28 and TRBJ1-6, with TRBD1 as a possible D gene (5 bases). This CDR3 has 12 residues. Germline assignment: CDR1 MDHEN and CDR2 SYDVKM. Trimming removed 5 bases from V and 7 bases from J, with 6 bases in between. As DNA, the CDR3 is TGTGCCAGCAGTCAGGGAAATTCACCCCTCCACTTT. It specifies CASSQGNSPLHF. Full variable domain (remainder filled in from reference TRBV28 and TRBJ1-6): DVKVTQSSRYLVKRTGEKVFLECVQDMDHENMFWYRQDPGLGLRLIYFSYDVKMKEKGDIPEGYSVSREKKERFSLILESASTNQTSMYLCASSQGNSPLHFGNGTRLTVT.

The chain carries TRBV5-1 and TRBJ2-2; D gene uncertain. Trimming removed 3 bases from V and 1 base from J, with 7 bases in between. This CDR3 contains 14 residues. Germline CDR1 is SGHRS and CDR2 is YFSETQ. As DNA, the CDR3 is TGCGCCAGCAGCTCCCGACTGAACACCGGGGAGCTGTTTTTT. It specifies CASSSRLNTGELFF.